This T cell receptor beta chain was obtained from a study of T cells in Graves' hyperthyroidism and ophthalmopathy. Study details: Peripheral blood was drawn at first diagnosis, prior to all treatment. Notes on the study in general: A model of 13 V-J features distinguished ophthalmopathy from stable hyperthyroidism.

Notes on this clonotype: Antigen: not known.

V shed 0 bases and J shed 5 bases, with 5 bases lying between them. The CDR3 runs 12 residues. Per the germline V gene, CDR1 is MNHNS and CDR2 is SASEGT. RNA transcripts provided the source from which TCR beta CDR3 regions were amplified. TCR CDR3 underwent first-round RT-PCR with the HTBI primer set. One entry per CDR3 protein results from TCRdb running MiXCR on the multiplex PCR reads. The sample consists of more than 300,000 distinct CDR3 sequences, around 20% of them appearing once. Material for sequencing was blood. The source of this sequence is a man aged 18-30 years with Graves' ophthalmopathy. This chain joins TRBV6-1 and TRBJ2-7; D remains ambiguous. CDR3 loop: CASSEAGDEQYF. DNA of the CDR3: TGTGCCAGCAGTGAAGCGGGCGACGAGCAGTACTTC.